Each of the 23 T cell receptor beta chains below was sequenced from the same sample in a study of blood T cells in healthy people across ages. Then a second PCR, running about 6 to 11 cycles, was carried out with a sample-barcoded 5' primer and a J-beta primer mix. Each CDR3 protein gets one entry after TCRdb re-called the 5' RACE reads with MiXCR. The table includes hundreds of thousands of distinct CDR3 sequences, roughly half detected once. Sequencing was performed on blood. These receptors were collected from a woman older than 75 in good health.

This CDR3 is CASSAGSRGNEQFF. CDR3 in DNA: TGTGCCAGCAGTGCTGGATCGCGCGGGAATGAGCAGTTCTTC. This rearrangement joins TRBV12-3 or TRBV12-4 to TRBJ2-1; D is perhaps TRBD2 (5 bases). This CDR3 spans 14 amino acids. Trimming removed 5 bases from V and 7 bases from J, with 15 bases in between.

The J gene is TRBJ2-3, the V gene TRBV5-4; 8 nucleotides match TRBD2. J lost 0 bases, V lost 0 bases, and 9 bases had no gene match. CDR1 SGHNT and CDR2 YYREEE come from the germline V gene (reference sequence). The CDR3 spans 18 residues. The CDR3 region is CASSLAGLAGRSTDTQYF. The CDR3 coding sequence is TGTGCCAGCAGCTTGGCAGGGCTAGCGGGTCGTAGCACAGATACGCAGTATTTT.

This clonotype occurred many times. The rearrangement links TRBV5-1 to TRBJ2-3, with 8 bases fitting TRBD2. Germline V gene data show CDR1 as SGHRS and CDR2 as YFSETQ. Unmatched junction bases numbered 3, after V lost 2 bases and J lost 1 base. The CDR3 is 15 residues long. CDR3 bases: TGCGCCAGCAGCTTTGCGGGAGGAGGCACAGATACGCAGTATTTT. This gives the protein CASSFAGGGTDTQYF.

About this clonotype: A clone one base away is much larger, so this may be a read error. V usage is TRBV5-1 and J usage is TRBJ1-1; D gene uncertain. The CDR3 runs 13 residues. With 3 bases removed from V and 5 bases from J, the gap between germline ends came to 11 bases. Germline CDR1 reads SGHRS; CDR2 reads YFSETQ. The CDR3 bases are TGCGCCAGCAGCTGTGCGGAAGGGACTGAAGCTTTCTTT. It is translated as CASSCAEGTEAFF.

The chain uses TRBV29-1 and TRBJ2-2; weak D call: TRBD2 (5 bases). Trimming removed 7 bases at V and 4 bases at J, with 19 bases between. The CDR3 has 15 residues. CDR1 SQVTM and CDR2 ANQGSEA come from the germline V gene. CDR3 nucleotides: TGCAGCGCCTCCGGGATTTTCGGTGGCACCGGGGAGCTGTTTTTT. This codes for CSASGIFGGTGELFF.

This sequence joins TRBV10-3 and TRBJ1-5; no clear D. This CDR3 has 14 amino acids. Germline loops: CDR1 ENHRY, CDR2 SYGVKD. V shed 4 bases and J shed 2 bases, with 9 bases lying between them. The CDR3 loop reads CAISAGYGNQPQHF. CDR3 DNA: TGTGCCATCAGTGCAGGTTACGGCAATCAGCCCCAGCATTTT.

The genes are TRBV7-9 and TRBJ2-3; 8 bases fit TRBD1. Germline values: CDR1 SEHNR, CDR2 FQNEAQ (reference sequence). V lost 2 bases and J lost 2; bases outside the gene matches: 9. The CDR3 consists of 17 residues. CDR3 region: CASSLKGSDRDTDTQYF. CDR3 coding DNA: TGTGCCAGCAGCTTAAAGGGCTCGGACAGGGACACAGATACGCAGTATTTT.

The chain joins TRBV19 to TRBJ2-1; 7 nucleotides match TRBD1. J was trimmed by 4 bases and V by 6 bases; bases with no gene match: 9. Per germline, CDR1 LNHDA and CDR2 SQIVND (reference sequence). The CDR3 length is 15 residues. DNA of the CDR3: TGTGCCAGTAGGATGGACAGGTCTTCTTACAATGAGCAGTTCTTC. Its translation is CASRMDRSSYNEQFF.

This clonotype was detected many times. The rearrangement joins TRBV7-2 to TRBJ2-5; no reliable D call. V was trimmed by 3 bases and J by 9 bases, leaving 11 bases between them. This CDR3 is 12 amino acids long. The germline V gene encodes CDR1 SGHTA and CDR2 FQGNSA. The CDR3 loop is CASSLNWSPQYF. CDR3 DNA sequence: TGTGCCAGCAGCTTGAATTGGTCCCCCCAGTACTTC.

The genes are TRBV12-3 or TRBV12-4 and TRBJ2-5; D possibly uses TRBD1 or TRBD2 (5 bases each). V lost 3 bases to trimming and J lost 1 base, with 12 bases between them. The CDR3 covers 15 residues. The CDR3 reads CASSFLGDGQETQYF. The CDR3 DNA follows: TGTGCCAGCAGTTTCCTAGGGGACGGCCAAGAGACCCAGTACTTC.

The chain recombines TRBV7-2 with TRBJ2-4; D is unclear. The better agreement between TRBJ2-5 and the DNA end casts doubt on the J call. The CDR3 extends over 15 amino acids. Germline values: CDR1 SGHTA, CDR2 FQGNSA. The CDR3 sequence is CASSLNGHREETQYF. The CDR3 DNA follows: TGTGCCAGCAGCTTAAACGGGCACCGCGAAGAGACCCAGTACTTC.

This clonotype was detected only a few times. A read error may explain this, as a much larger clone is one base away. The V call is TRBV6-5, the J call TRBJ1-2; no reliable D call. The V gene's germline CDR1 is MNHEY and CDR2 SVGAGI. The V end was cut by 2 bases, the J end by 0 bases, with 10 bases between. The CDR3 runs 15 residues. The CDR3 bases are TGTGCCAGCAGTTACGCGATTGTTCCTAACTATGGCTACACCTTC. As protein: CASSYAIVPNYGYTF.

This clonotype was seen at least ten times. V and J are TRBV29-1 and TRBJ2-5; 7 positions agree with TRBD1. Trimming took 5 bases from V and 6 from J; bases not matched to a gene: 6. There are 12 residues in the CDR3. Germline assignment: CDR1 SQVTM and CDR2 ANQGSEA. The chain's CDR3 is CSVPTTGKTQYF. In DNA, the CDR3 is TGCAGCGTTCCTACGACAGGGAAGACCCAGTACTTC.

Comments on this clonotype: This may be a read error: a much more frequent sequence differs by one nucleotide. The rearrangement joins TRBV6-5 to TRBJ2-5; D possibly corresponds to TRBD2 (5 bases). This CDR3 is built from 14 residues. The germline gives CDR1 MNHEY, CDR2 SVGAGI. V was cut by 4 bases and J by 5 bases, with 14 bases left in between. The CDR3 sequence is CASSLTSSGETQYF. The DNA for the CDR3 is TGTGCCAGCAGTTTGACCTCCTCGGGGGAGACCCAGTACTTC.

This clonotype was found a few times. A much larger clone is a single base away; this may be a read error. The chain combines TRBV7-2 with TRBJ2-5, with 7 positions matching TRBD2. Germline V gene lookup returns CDR1 SGHTA and CDR2 FQGNSA. This CDR3 has 15 residues. V was pared by 2 bases and J by 10 bases, with 13 bases of the junction left unmatched. The CDR3 DNA sequence: TGTGCCAGCAGCTTAAGCGGGACCAGCTCGGGGTTCCAGTACTTC. Protein: CASSLSGTSSGFQYF.

This clonotype was seen repeatedly, ten times or more. The rearrangement joins TRBV30 to TRBJ2-4, with D possibly matching TRBD1 (6 bases). The germline V gene has CDR1 GTSNPN and CDR2 SVGIG (reference sequence). The CDR3 is 13 amino acids. Deletions cut 3 bases from V and 7 bases from J, with 13 bases between. Here the CDR3 DNA reads TGTGCCTGGAGGGCCAGGGGTTATAACATTCAGTACTTC. Translation gives CAWRARGYNIQYF.

In this sample, this clonotype turned up once. A junction boundary mismatches the germline segment, possibly from a read error. V is TRBV7-9 and J is TRBJ2-1; TRBD2 agrees at 12 bases. This CDR3 has 16 amino acids. Germline V gene data show CDR1 as SEHNR and CDR2 as FQNEAQ (reference sequence). CDR3 protein: CAGSLVATSGSNEQFF. DNA for the CDR3: TGTGCCGGCAGCTTAGTGGCGACTAGCGGGAGTAACGAGCAGTTCTTC.

This chain uses TRBV12-3 or TRBV12-4 with TRBJ2-1; a possible D gene is TRBD2 (5 bases). The CDR3 is 16 residues long. V was cut by 5 bases and J by 0 bases, with 14 bases left in between. This CDR3 is CASSPSDYNSYNEQFF. In DNA form, the CDR3 reads TGTGCCAGCAGTCCCTCCGACTATAACTCCTACAATGAGCAGTTCTTC.

This clonotype has ten or more counts. The chain recombines TRBV10-3 with TRBJ2-7; 7 bases fit TRBD2. The CDR3 loop spans 11 amino acids. The germline CDR1 and CDR2 sequences are ENHRY and SYGVKD. The junction had 1 base not matched to a gene; V was cut back by 9 bases and J by 2 bases. In nucleotides, the CDR3 is TGTGCCATTGGACTAGCCTACGAGCAGTACTTC. This codes for CAIGLAYEQYF.

This clonotype is a singleton in its sample. The rearrangement uses TRBV13 and TRBJ2-3; D gene unclear. V lost 1 base and J 2 bases, leaving 13 bases between the germline ends. The CDR3 extends over 16 amino acids. CDR1 and CDR2 from the germline V gene are PRHDT and FYEKMQ (reference sequence). DNA of the CDR3: TGTGCCAGCAGCTTAGCATGGGCGGAGAACACAGATACGCAGTATTTT. Translating gives CASSLAWAENTDTQYF.

J is TRBJ1-1 and V is TRBV12-3 or TRBV12-4; possibly TRBD1 for D (6 bases). The V gene lost 5 bases and the J gene lost 5 bases, with 15 bases spanning the gap. The CDR3 loop spans 14 amino acids. The DNA for the CDR3 is TGTGCCAGCAGTACCCACAGGGATGGGACTGAAGCTTTCTTT. This encodes CASSTHRDGTEAFF.

The V call is TRBV4-1, the J call TRBJ1-6, with TRBD1 as a possible D gene (6 bases). This CDR3 is built from 17 residues. V lost 4 bases, J lost 5 bases, and 18 bases lay in between. Germline CDR1 is MGHRA and CDR2 is YSYEKL. The CDR3: CASSLRAQGGNNSPLHF. The CDR3 DNA reads as TGCGCCAGCAGCCTAAGGGCACAGGGAGGGAATAATTCACCCCTCCACTTT.

V usage is TRBV7-3 and J usage is TRBJ2-3; the D gene is possibly TRBD2 (5 bases). The germline V and J ends were trimmed by 4 bases and 5 bases, with 22 bases remaining between them. The CDR3 runs 17 residues. Germline lookup yields CDR1 SGHTA and CDR2 FQGTGA. CDR3 bases: TGTGCCAGCAGCTCCCCCGCAGGTTCGGGGATCAAAGATACGCAGTATTTT. Translation: CASSSPAGSGIKDTQYF.